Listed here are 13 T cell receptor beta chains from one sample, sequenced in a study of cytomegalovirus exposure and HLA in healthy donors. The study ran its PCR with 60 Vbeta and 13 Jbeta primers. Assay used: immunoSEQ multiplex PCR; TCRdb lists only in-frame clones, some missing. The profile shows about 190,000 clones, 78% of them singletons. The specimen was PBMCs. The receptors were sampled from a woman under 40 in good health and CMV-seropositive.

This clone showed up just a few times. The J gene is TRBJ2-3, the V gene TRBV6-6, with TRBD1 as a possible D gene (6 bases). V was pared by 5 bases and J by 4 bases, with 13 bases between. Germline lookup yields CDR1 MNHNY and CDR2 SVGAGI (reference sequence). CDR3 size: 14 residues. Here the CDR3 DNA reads TGTGCCAGCAGTGACTACAGGGTGGCAGATACGCAGTATTTT. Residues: CASSDYRVADTQYF.

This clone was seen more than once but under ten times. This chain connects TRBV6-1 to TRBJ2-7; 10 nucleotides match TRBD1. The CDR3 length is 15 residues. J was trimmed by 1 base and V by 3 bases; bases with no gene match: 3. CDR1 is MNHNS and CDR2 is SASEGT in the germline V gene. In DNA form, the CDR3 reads TGTGCCAGCAGTGAGACAGGGGGCTCTTCCTACGAGCAGTACTTC. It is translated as CASSETGGSSYEQYF.

Here the CDR3 reads CASSVTGEQETQYF. In nucleotides, the CDR3 is TGTGCCAGCAGTGTGACAGGGGAGCAAGAGACCCAGTACTTC. The rearrangement uses TRBV28 and TRBJ2-5, with 8 bases fitting TRBD1. Germline CDR1 and CDR2: MDHEN and SYDVKM. V lost 5 bases to trimming and J lost 2 bases; unmatched junction nucleotides: 4. The CDR3 loop spans 14 amino acids.

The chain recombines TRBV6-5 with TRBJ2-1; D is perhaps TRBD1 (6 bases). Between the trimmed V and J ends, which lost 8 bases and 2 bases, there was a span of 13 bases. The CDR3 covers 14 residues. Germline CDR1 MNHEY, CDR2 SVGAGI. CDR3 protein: CASSQGNPYNEQFF. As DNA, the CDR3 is TGTGCCAGCTCTCAGGGGAATCCCTACAATGAGCAGTTCTTC.

The CDR3 region has the DNA TGTGCCAGCAGCGGGACAGCGGATTCCTACGAGCAGTACTTC. Its protein product is CASSGTADSYEQYF. The chain employs TRBV28 and TRBJ2-7, with TRBD1 identical over 7 bases. Losses at the gene ends were 6 bases for V and 1 base for J; bases not matched to a gene: 6. The germline V gene has CDR1 MDHEN and CDR2 SYDVKM. This CDR3 region has 14 residues.

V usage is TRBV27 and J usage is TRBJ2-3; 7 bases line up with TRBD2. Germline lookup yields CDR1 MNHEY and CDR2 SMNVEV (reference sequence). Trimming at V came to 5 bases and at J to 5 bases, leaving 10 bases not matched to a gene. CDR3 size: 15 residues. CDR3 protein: CASSPGTAGVDTQYF. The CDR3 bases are TGTGCCAGCAGTCCCGGGACTGCGGGGGTAGATACGCAGTATTTT.

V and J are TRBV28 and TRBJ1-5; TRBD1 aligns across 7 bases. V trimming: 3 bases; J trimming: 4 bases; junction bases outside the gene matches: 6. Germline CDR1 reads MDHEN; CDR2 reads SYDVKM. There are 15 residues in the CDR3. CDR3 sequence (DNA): TGTGCCAGCAGTTTTGTGGGACAGTATAATCAGCCCCAGCATTTT. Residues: CASSFVGQYNQPQHF.

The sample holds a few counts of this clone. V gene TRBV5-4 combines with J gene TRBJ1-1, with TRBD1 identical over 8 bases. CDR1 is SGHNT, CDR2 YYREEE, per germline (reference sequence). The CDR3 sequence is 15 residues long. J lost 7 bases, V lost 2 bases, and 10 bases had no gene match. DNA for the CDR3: TGTGCCAGCAGCTTACCAGGGGGCGATCCTCTTGAAGCTTTCTTT. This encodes CASSLPGGDPLEAFF.

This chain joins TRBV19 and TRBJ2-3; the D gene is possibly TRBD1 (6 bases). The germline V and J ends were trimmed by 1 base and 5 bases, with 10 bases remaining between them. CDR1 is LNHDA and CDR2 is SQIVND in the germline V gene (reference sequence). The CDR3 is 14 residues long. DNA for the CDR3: TGTGCCAGTAGTATAGTCCCGACAGGAGATACGCAGTATTTT. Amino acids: CASSIVPTGDTQYF.

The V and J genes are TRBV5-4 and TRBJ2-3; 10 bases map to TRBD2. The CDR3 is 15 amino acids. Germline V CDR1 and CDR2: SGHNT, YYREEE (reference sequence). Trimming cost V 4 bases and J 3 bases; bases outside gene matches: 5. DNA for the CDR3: TGTGCCAGCAGCCCAAATAGCGGGGGGACAGATACGCAGTATTTT. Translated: CASSPNSGGTDTQYF.

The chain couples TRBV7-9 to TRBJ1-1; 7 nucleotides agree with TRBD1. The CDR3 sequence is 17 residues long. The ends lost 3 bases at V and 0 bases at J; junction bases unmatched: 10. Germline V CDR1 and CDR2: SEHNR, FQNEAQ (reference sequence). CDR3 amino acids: CASSFARPGGMNTEAFF. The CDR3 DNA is TGTGCCAGCAGCTTCGCGCGGCCAGGGGGTATGAACACTGAAGCTTTCTTT.

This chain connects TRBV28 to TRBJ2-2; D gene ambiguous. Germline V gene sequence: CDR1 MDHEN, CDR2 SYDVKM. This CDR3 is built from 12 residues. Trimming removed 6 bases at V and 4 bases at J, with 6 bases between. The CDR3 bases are TGTGCCAGCAGCTATGGCACCGGGGAGCTGTTTTTT. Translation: CASSYGTGELFF.

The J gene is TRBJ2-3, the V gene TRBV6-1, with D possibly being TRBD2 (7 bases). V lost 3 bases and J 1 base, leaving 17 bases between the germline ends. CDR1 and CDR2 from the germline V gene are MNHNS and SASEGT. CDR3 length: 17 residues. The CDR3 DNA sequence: TGTGCCAGCAGTGAGATTTCGGGGGGCGGGGGCACAGATACGCAGTATTTT. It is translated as CASSEISGGGGTDTQYF.